This T cell receptor (beta chain) was retrieved from a study of T cell changes during pregnancy in multiple sclerosis (dated by TCRdb to about 2019). For the study in its entirety: In women with multiple sclerosis, the researchers looked at how the T cell repertoire shifted as pregnancy progressed.

Worth noting for this clone: It has no known antigen specificity. No qualities accompany the bases; no much larger clone lies one base away.

The method was the immunoSEQ multiplex PCR assay. Imported from immuneACCESS, the table was reduced by TCRdb to in-frame sequences with V and J called. These copies leave out some clones; in studies compared against another copy, an unresolved V gene accounts for under half, and the cause of the remainder is not known. The sample table records approximately 40,000 clones; about 88% of these occur just once. The ten largest clonotypes hold approximately 0.51% of the sample. The CDR3, from cysteine to phenylalanine, totals 14 residues. Just the 42-base CDR3 DNA is kept, in frame starting at base 1. Trimming accounts for 0 bases at V and 3 bases at J, while the number of junction bases matched to no gene is 0. In the germline V gene, CDR1 corresponds to MNHNS and CDR2 to SASEGT.

The chain is made from TRBV6-1 and TRBJ2-3, and 7 junction bases match TRBD1. The specimen was CD4+ T cells from peripheral blood mononuclear cells, collected in the first trimester of pregnancy. This clonotype was sampled from a female donor with multiple sclerosis, enrolled in a pregnancy study. The sequence in DNA is TGTGCCAGCAGTGAAGCCAGGGGGACAGATACGCAGTATTTT. Translated, this is CASSEARGTDTQYF.